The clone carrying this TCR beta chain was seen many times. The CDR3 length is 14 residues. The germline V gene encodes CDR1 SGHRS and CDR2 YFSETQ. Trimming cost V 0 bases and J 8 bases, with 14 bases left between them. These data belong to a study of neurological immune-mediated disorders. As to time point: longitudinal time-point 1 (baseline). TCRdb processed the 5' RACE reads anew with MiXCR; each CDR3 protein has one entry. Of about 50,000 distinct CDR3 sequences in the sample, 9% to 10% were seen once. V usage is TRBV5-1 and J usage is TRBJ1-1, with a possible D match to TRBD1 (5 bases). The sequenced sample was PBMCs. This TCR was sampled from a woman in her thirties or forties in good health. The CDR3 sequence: CASSLGGPRGEAFF. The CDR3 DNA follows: TGCGCCAGCAGCTTGGGGGGACCGCGGGGGGAAGCTTTCTTT.